One sample yielded the 30 T cell receptor beta chains listed below, sequenced in a study of blood T cell repertoires in COVID-19. Assay used: immunoSEQ multiplex PCR; TCRdb lists only in-frame clones, some missing. The sample lists approximately 180,000 clones, 80% to 90% seen once, with over 2.5% in the top ten. The sample was peripheral blood. The source of these receptors is a man between 60 and 75 years old with acute or convalescent COVID-19.

The CDR3 DNA sequence: TGTGCCATCAGGTCGAGGGGAGCGGGAGGCACAGATACGCAGTATTTT. This translates into CAIRSRGAGGTDTQYF. The V call is TRBV10-3, the J call TRBJ2-3; 8 bases line up with TRBD2. Germline CDR1 reads ENHRY; CDR2 reads SYGVKD. V lost 6 bases and J lost 1; bases outside the gene matches: 9. The CDR3 runs to 16 residues.

The table lists this clone with a count of one. The rearrangement links TRBV7-2 to TRBJ2-7; 7 bases line up with TRBD2. There are 16 residues in the CDR3. Germline V lookup: CDR1 SGHTA, CDR2 FQGNSA. V trimming: 1 base; J trimming: 3 bases; junction bases outside the gene matches: 9. Here the CDR3 reads CASSLGPGGSGYEQYF. CDR3 sequence (DNA): TGTGCCAGCAGCTTAGGGCCCGGGGGGAGTGGCTACGAGCAGTACTTC.

The chain carries TRBV3-1 (or the pseudogene TRBV3-2) and TRBJ2-3; the D is unclear. The CDR3 runs 14 residues. Germline V gives CDR1 LGHDT, CDR2 YNNKEL (reference sequence). V dropped 4 bases and J dropped 1 base, with 9 bases sitting between them. CDR3: CASSPLGGTDTQYF. CDR3 in DNA: TGTGCCAGCAGCCCCCTGGGCGGCACAGATACGCAGTATTTT.

The chain combines TRBV5-1 with TRBJ2-7; TRBD1 agrees at 8 bases. Germline V lookup: CDR1 SGHRS, CDR2 YFSETQ. CDR3 length: 14 amino acids. The V and J ends lost 0 bases and 4 bases, in that order; junction bases with no gene match: 3. The CDR3 loop is CASSLGQGIYEQYF. As DNA, the CDR3 is TGCGCCAGCAGCTTGGGACAGGGGATTTACGAGCAGTACTTC.

The chain combines TRBV18 with TRBJ1-3, with D possibly TRBD1 on 6 matching bases. The V and J ends lost 3 bases and 3 bases respectively, with 15 bases between them. Per the germline V gene, CDR1 is KGHSH and CDR2 is LQKENI. The CDR3 contains 16 residues. CDR3 sequence: CASSPSLSGDGNTIYF. The CDR3 DNA reads TGTGCCAGCTCACCGAGTCTTTCAGGGGATGGAAACACCATATATTTT.

The gene calls are TRBV5-1 and TRBJ2-1, with 9 bases aligning to TRBD2. Germline values: CDR1 SGHRS, CDR2 YFSETQ. V dropped 4 bases and J dropped 0; count of bases not matched to a gene: 11. The CDR3 sequence is 18 residues long. CDR3 in amino acids: CASSRSTSGPSSYNEQFF. CDR3 bases: TGCGCCAGCAGCAGGTCTACTAGCGGGCCTAGCTCCTACAATGAGCAGTTCTTC.

For this clone: At one of its ends the junction is not consistent with the germline gene, which may arise from a read error. Within the sample, other DNA sequences also encode this same CDR3. V gene TRBV7-6 combines with J gene TRBJ2-5, with 9 positions matching TRBD2. This CDR3 spans 15 amino acids. Germline loops: CDR1 SGHVS, CDR2 FNYEAQ. CDR3 sequence reads: CASSRLAESQETQYF. The CDR3 region has the DNA TGTGCTAGCAGCCGACTAGCGGAGAGCCAAGAGACCCAGTACTTC.

This rearrangement joins TRBV4-3 to TRBJ1-4, with no clear D. This CDR3 region has 15 residues. With 4 bases removed from V and 5 bases from J, the gap between germline ends came to 14 bases. The germline CDR1 and CDR2 sequences are LGHNA and YSLEER. The chain's CDR3 is CASSLGSSSNEKLFF. The CDR3, as DNA: TGCGCCAGCAGCCTAGGGAGCAGTTCCAATGAAAAACTGTTTTTT.

This chain connects TRBV4-2 to TRBJ2-5; 11 bases line up with TRBD2. Trimming cost V 0 bases and J 7 bases; bases outside gene matches: 7. The CDR3 totals 16 residues. From germline, CDR1 is LGHNA and CDR2 YNFKEQ. The CDR3 sequence: CASSQETSGSPGTQYF. The DNA of the CDR3 is TGTGCCAGCAGCCAAGAAACTAGCGGGAGTCCTGGGACCCAGTACTTC.

As regards this clone: Sequence at one end of the junction differs from germline and may be a read error. V gene TRBV5-1 combines with J gene TRBJ2-4; 9 nucleotides agree with TRBD1. This CDR3 has 12 amino acids. Per the germline V gene, CDR1 is SGHRS and CDR2 is YFSETQ. CDR3 nucleotide sequence: TGCGCCAGCAGCCACCCGGGACAGGGACGGTCCTTC. Its protein product is CASSHPGQGRSF.

The chain recombines TRBV19 with TRBJ1-6; 9 bases match TRBD1. This CDR3 contains 14 residues. J was trimmed by 8 bases and V by 6 bases; bases with no gene match: 5. CDR1 and CDR2 (germline): LNHDA, SQIVND (reference sequence). CDR3 sequence (DNA): TGTGCCAGTAGAAGGACAGGGGTCGATTCACCCCTCCACTTT. Protein sequence: CASRRTGVDSPLHF.

This chain links TRBV28 with TRBJ2-1, with D perhaps matching TRBD2 (5 bases). This CDR3 region has 14 residues. In germline, CDR1 is MDHEN, CDR2 SYDVKM. The V gene lost 7 bases and the J gene lost 4 bases, with 14 bases spanning the gap. The CDR3 protein is CASTPSPFYNEQFF. CDR3 nucleotides: TGTGCCAGCACCCCTAGCCCCTTTTACAATGAGCAGTTCTTC.

The rearrangement joins TRBV6-6 to TRBJ2-7; 12 bases match TRBD1. V was pared by 4 bases and J by 5 bases, with 9 bases of the junction left unmatched. The CDR3 has 16 residues. Germline V gene data show CDR1 as MNHNY and CDR2 as SVGAGI (reference sequence). CDR3 sequence reads: CASSSQGTGGSNEQYF. DNA for the CDR3: TGTGCCAGCAGTTCGCAGGGGACAGGGGGCTCTAACGAGCAGTACTTC.

The genes are TRBV7-9 and TRBJ2-5, with TRBD1 matching over 7 bases. J lost 4 bases, V lost 5 bases, and 7 bases had no gene match. Germline V lookup: CDR1 SEHNR, CDR2 FQNEAQ (reference sequence). The CDR3 length is 14 residues. CDR3 protein: CASSPPDRRETQYF. DNA for the CDR3: TGTGCCAGCAGCCCGCCGGACAGGCGAGAGACCCAGTACTTC.

This chain joins TRBV5-6 and TRBJ2-3; 14 bases agree with TRBD2. CDR1 SGHDT and CDR2 YYEEEE come from the germline V gene. The CDR3 spans 18 residues. J was trimmed by 4 bases and V by 4 bases; bases with no gene match: 11. The CDR3 DNA reads as TGTGCCAGCAGCAAAAGACTAGCGGGAGGGCCGAGGGCAGATACGCAGTATTTT. Translated, it gives CASSKRLAGGPRADTQYF.

This clone was detected only a few times. V usage is TRBV5-4 and J usage is TRBJ1-1, with D possibly being TRBD1 (6 bases). V was pared by 3 bases and J by 7 bases, with 13 bases between. Germline loops: CDR1 SGHNT, CDR2 YYREEE (reference sequence). This CDR3 has 13 amino acids. The CDR3 DNA is TGTGCCAGCAGCTGGGGAAACAGGGATGAAGCTTTCTTT. Translation: CASSWGNRDEAFF.

The chain uses TRBV6-1 and TRBJ1-1; a weak D match, TRBD1 (6 bases). CDR1 is MNHNS, CDR2 SASEGT, per germline. This CDR3 has 15 residues. With 2 bases removed from V and 3 bases from J, the gap between germline ends came to 13 bases. The CDR3 sequence is CASSELRTDYTEAFF. The CDR3 bases are TGTGCCAGCAGTGAACTTCGGACAGACTACACTGAAGCTTTCTTT.

The V and J genes are TRBV7-8 and TRBJ1-1; D is possibly TRBD1 (6 bases). There are 13 residues in the CDR3. Trimming left V 5 bases short and J 4 bases short, with 11 bases between. Germline CDR1 SGHVS, CDR2 FQNEAQ. CDR3 DNA sequence: TGTGCCAGCAGCCTACAGGGATTCACTGAAGCTTTCTTT. Translation gives CASSLQGFTEAFF.

The chain carries TRBV3-1 (or the pseudogene TRBV3-2) and TRBJ1-4; D is ambiguous. Germline CDR1 and CDR2: LGHDT and YNNKEL (reference sequence). This CDR3 region has 17 residues. The V end was cut by 0 bases, the J end by 2 bases, with 13 bases between. CDR3 residues: CASSQEYPRNTNEKLFF. The CDR3 bases are TGTGCCAGCAGCCAAGAATACCCCAGAAACACTAATGAAAAACTGTTTTTT.

This clone was seen just once. The CDR3 DNA sequence: TGTGCCAGCAGCAAACCCAGGGAGGAGGGTCAGCCCCAGCATTTT. Translation: CASSKPREEGQPQHF. The chain recombines TRBV21-1 with TRBJ1-5. TRBV21-1 represents a pseudogene. The CDR3 is 15 amino acids.

By share, this clone ranks as medium-sized. The chain joins TRBV5-4 to TRBJ2-2; 11 nucleotides match TRBD2. Trimming removed 2 bases from V and 8 bases from J; junction bases left unmatched: 5. CDR3 size: 15 residues. Germline V gives CDR1 SGHNT, CDR2 YYREEE (reference sequence). The CDR3 loop is CASSFGLAGTGELFF. In DNA, the CDR3 is TGTGCCAGCAGCTTTGGACTAGCGGGTACTGGGGAGCTGTTTTTT.

V gene TRBV2 combines with J gene TRBJ2-5, with 8 bases lining up with TRBD2. J gave up 3 bases and V 6 bases, and 9 bases lay outside the gene matches. The germline V gene has CDR1 SNHLY and CDR2 FYNNEI. This CDR3 is built from 15 residues. CDR3 sequence (DNA): TGTGCCAGCAGGGCGACTAGCGCCTGGAAAGAGACCCAGTACTTC. This gives the protein CASRATSAWKETQYF.

The CDR3 DNA follows: TGTGCCACCAATATGTTCCCGTGGGGGGACTATGGCTACACCTTC. Protein: CATNMFPWGDYGYTF. The gene calls are TRBV15 and TRBJ1-2; maybe TRBD1 (5 bases). V shed 7 bases and J shed 3 bases, with 18 bases lying between them. Germline CDR1 and CDR2: LNHNV and YYDKDF (reference sequence). The CDR3 totals 15 residues.

V is TRBV30 and J is TRBJ2-2, with TRBD2 matching over 13 bases. The germline V gene has CDR1 GTSNPN and CDR2 SVGIG (reference sequence). Trimming took 7 bases from V and 4 from J; bases not matched to a gene: 12. The CDR3 sequence is 17 residues long. Here the CDR3 reads CAFSGTSGMTSTGELFF. Here the CDR3 DNA reads TGTGCCTTTTCTGGGACTAGCGGGATGACAAGCACCGGGGAGCTGTTTTTT.

The chain employs TRBV5-1 and TRBJ1-1; no clear D gene. Germline V gene data show CDR1 as SGHRS and CDR2 as YFSETQ. Trimming stripped 0 bases from V and 4 bases from J, with 7 bases between. There are 13 residues in the CDR3. CDR3 in DNA: TGCGCCAGCAGCTTGGCCCTATTCACTGAAGCTTTCTTT. The encoded protein is CASSLALFTEAFF.

J is TRBJ2-7 and V is TRBV29-1, with 9 nucleotides matching TRBD2. The V gene end was trimmed by 7 bases and the J gene end by 5 bases; junction bases not matched to a gene: 6. From germline, CDR1 is SQVTM and CDR2 ANQGSEA. This CDR3 is built from 12 residues. The CDR3 region has the DNA TGCAGCGCCTTTAGCGGGAGCGACGAGCAGTACTTC. Its protein is CSAFSGSDEQYF.

The genes are TRBV7-2 and TRBJ2-4; 13 nucleotides agree with TRBD2. Trimming cost V 5 bases and J 7 bases; bases outside gene matches: 17. This CDR3 spans 19 amino acids. Germline V gene lookup returns CDR1 SGHTA and CDR2 FQGNSA. CDR3: CASSPPPATSGRTWNIQYF. The CDR3 DNA is TGTGCCAGCAGCCCTCCTCCGGCGACTAGCGGGAGGACCTGGAACATTCAGTACTTC. Drawing the rest from reference TRBV7-2 and TRBJ2-4, the complete variable domain is GAGVSQSPSNKVTEKGKDVELRCDPISGHTALYWYRQSLGQGLEFLIYFQGNSAPDKSGLPSDRFSAERTGGSVSTLTIQRTQQEDSAVYLCASSPPPATSGRTWNIQYFGAGTRLSVL.

In its sample, this clone was seen a few times. This chain connects TRBV2 to TRBJ1-5, with unresolved D. V was cut by 7 bases and J by 5 bases, with 12 bases left in between. The CDR3 spans 13 residues. Looked up from germline, CDR1 is SNHLY and CDR2 is FYNNEI. The CDR3 region is CASMAWGDQPQHF. Here the CDR3 DNA reads TGTGCCAGCATGGCGTGGGGAGATCAGCCCCAGCATTTT.

The chain joins TRBV24-1 to TRBJ2-1; 12 bases line up with TRBD2. CDR1 and CDR2 from the germline V gene are KGHDR and SFDVKD. CDR3 length equals 20 residues. V shed 5 bases and J 0 bases; nucleotides not matched to a gene: 13. The CDR3 here is CATSAVGLAGRLSSYNEQFF. CDR3 bases: TGTGCCACCAGTGCCGTGGGACTAGCGGGCCGTTTGAGCTCCTACAATGAGCAGTTCTTC.

The chain has TRBV9 and TRBJ2-2, with a weak D call TRBD2 (7 bases). Germline CDR1 is SGDLS and CDR2 is YYNGEE. V was shortened by 0 bases and J by 5 bases, with 14 bases between the two germline ends. The CDR3 extends over 16 amino acids. The CDR3 DNA reads as TGTGCCAGCAGCGTAGCGACGGGGGGCCCGACCGGGGAGCTGTTTTTT. Amino acid sequence: CASSVATGGPTGELFF. The whole variable domain, remainder taken from reference TRBV9 and TRBJ2-2, is DSGVTQTPKHLITATGQRVTLRCSPRSGDLSVYWYQQSLDQGLQFLIQYYNGEERAKGNILERFSAQQFPDLHSELNLSSLELGDSALYFCASSVATGGPTGELFFGEGSRLTVL.